A selection of T cell receptor beta chains follows, all from one sample in a study of human thymus T cells. Measured with immunoSEQ multiplex PCR; TCRdb has only the in-frame clones, and not every one. The table includes approximately 46,000 clones, roughly 94% detected once. The sequenced sample consisted of blood. The receptors here all came from a girl less than two years old with a congenital heart defect but otherwise immunologically healthy. Both conserved end residues are part of each CDR3.

TRBJ1-1	TRBV7-2	15	CASSLVPGVNTEAFF
TRBJ2-7	TRBV11-2	13	CASTVGSPYEQYF
TRBJ1-1	TRBV6-6	15	CASSPNQEMNTEAFF
TRBJ2-2	TRBV4-2	17	CASSQEGLAVNTGELFF
TRBJ1-1	TRBV20-1	10	CSAPTSFRVF
TRBJ2-5	TRBV5-1	14	CASRPRTAQETQYF
TRBJ2-5	TRBV20-1	11	CSAISLETQYF
TRBJ2-3	TRBV5-1	16	CASSYSAGRRTDTQYF
TRBJ1-4	TRBV6-1	14	CASSEGGGREKLFF
TRBJ2-5	TRBV5-1	21	CASSLDPTGTGASIGRETQYF
TRBJ2-3	TRBV6-4	15	CASSDTLRRPDTQYF
TRBJ1-4	TRBV18	14	CASSPLGGSEKLFF
TRBJ2-1	TRBV4-1	13	CASSHDSYNEQFF
TRBJ2-7	TRBV10-3	21	CAISEFRPGLAGGVMKYEQYF
TRBJ1-2	TRBV7-9	15	CASSLSGTANYGYTF
TRBJ2-3	TRBV27	15	CASSSRGLVTDTQYF
TRBJ2-1	TRBV25-1	11	CASGSGNEQFF
TRBJ2-5	TRBV7-9	18	CASSLGGRSGRIQETQYF
TRBJ2-5	TRBV7-7	13	CASSSLGLETQYF
TRBJ2-3	TRBV5-1	12	CASSLDSYTQYF
TRBJ2-1	TRBV27	14	CASTKTGGKGVQFF
TRBJ1-5	TRBV4-2	17	CASSQDPGQNKGQPQHF
TRBJ2-5	TRBV29-1	14	CSVDGTSQLETQYF
TRBJ1-1	TRBV5-1	15	CASSLAPGWSTEAFF
TRBJ1-5	TRBV28	14	CASSNRGGGQPQHF
TRBJ2-7	TRBV19	15	CASSILTGGLYEQYF
TRBJ1-5	TRBV7-2	12	CASSFGNQPQHF
TRBJ1-2	TRBV30	14	CAWSIDGPYYGYTF
TRBJ1-4	TRBV29-1	14	CSVEVNPGVEKLFF
TRBJ2-1	TRBV5-1	16	CASSFEPPDYHNEQFF
TRBJ1-1	TRBV2	13	CASSAGQNTEAFF
TRBJ2-2	TRBV7-2	14	CASSFLGGTGELFF
TRBJ2-1	TRBV10-2	17	CASSAWGREGLWNEQFF
TRBJ2-7	TRBV7-8	11	CATSRTHEQYF
TRBJ2-7	TRBV7-9	12	CASSQPLYEQYF